In this sample, the clone carrying this T cell receptor beta chain is medium-sized. Profiled with immunoSEQ multiplex PCR; TCRdb holds only in-frame clones, not every one. The data hold 26,000 or so clones, with roughly three quarters observed a single time. The data were obtained in a study of OX40 agonist ivuxolimab in advanced cancers. This clonotype originated in an adult with an advanced solid tumor such as melanoma, head and neck, liver or kidney cancer. The source was CD4+ or CD8+ T cells sorted from blood, collected in a trial of the OX40 agonist ivuxolimab.

The CDR3 DNA reads TGTGCCGTAGGGGCGGAGTTCTCCTATGGCTACACCTTC. Translating it yields CAVGAEFSYGYTF. This chain uses TRBV10-3 with TRBJ1-2; maybe TRBD1 (5 bases). The germline V gene has CDR1 ENHRY and CDR2 SYGVKD. This CDR3 is 13 amino acids long. V was clipped by 11 bases and J by 4 bases, with 17 bases between them.